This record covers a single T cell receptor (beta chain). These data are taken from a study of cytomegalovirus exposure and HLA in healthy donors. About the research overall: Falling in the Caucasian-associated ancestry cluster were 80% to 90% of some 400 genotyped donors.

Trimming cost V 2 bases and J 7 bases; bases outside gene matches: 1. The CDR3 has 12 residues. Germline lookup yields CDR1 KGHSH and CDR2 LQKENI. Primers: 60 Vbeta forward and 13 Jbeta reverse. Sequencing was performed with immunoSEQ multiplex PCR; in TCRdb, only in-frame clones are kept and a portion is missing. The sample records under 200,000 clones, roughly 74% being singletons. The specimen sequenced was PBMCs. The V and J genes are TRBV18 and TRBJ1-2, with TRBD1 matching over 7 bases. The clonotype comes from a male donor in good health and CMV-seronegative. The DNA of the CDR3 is TGTGCCAGCTCACCAAACAGGGGTGGCTACACCTTC. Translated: CASSPNRGGYTF.